The source of this T cell receptor (beta chain) is a study of blood T cell repertoires in COVID-19. Turning to the study itself: The United States, Italy and Spain provided the acute and convalescent COVID-19 samples. The analysed material was cDNA or gDNA that came from T cells, B-cell-depleted T cells, or PBMCs.

Assay used: immunoSEQ multiplex PCR; TCRdb lists only in-frame clones, some missing. In the table there are some 500,000 clones, roughly 89% of which are singletons. The CDR3 consists of 14 residues. The junction had 5 bases not matched to a gene; V was cut back by 8 bases and J by 5 bases. The V gene's germline CDR1 is MNHEY and CDR2 SMNVEV (reference sequence). The TCR was taken from a woman aged 50 to 60 with COVID-19, enrolled during active disease. The chain carries TRBV27 and TRBJ2-1; 11 nucleotides align to TRBD2. Material for sequencing was peripheral blood. CDR3 nucleotides: TGTGCCAGCGGGTTAGCGGGGGGGAACAATGAGCAGTTCTTC. Protein sequence: CASGLAGGNNEQFF.